This T cell receptor beta chain was obtained from a study of blood T cell repertoires in COVID-19. For the study at large: The United States, Italy and Spain were the sources of the acute and convalescent COVID-19 samples.

Only in-frame clones appear in the TCRdb table, and some are missing; sequencing was by immunoSEQ multiplex PCR. Of over 120,000 clones detected, over 75% appear once; the ten largest clones hold about 40%. Looked up from germline, CDR1 is SGHDT and CDR2 is YYEEEE. The trim removed 3 bases at V and 4 bases at J, leaving 4 bases unmatched. The CDR3 has 14 residues. The origin of this receptor is a human donor in a cohort sampled during active COVID-19. The chain joins TRBV5-6 to TRBJ1-5; 7 nucleotides match TRBD1. The material sequenced was peripheral blood. In nucleotides, the CDR3 is TGTGCCAGCAGCTCGACAGGGAAAAATCAGCCCCAGCATTTT. The encoded protein is CASSSTGKNQPQHF.